These 23 T cell receptor beta chains came from one sample sequenced in a study of CD8+ T cells in alopecia areata. Specified treatment: oral pan-JAK inhibitor, 5-10 mg twice daily. It was cDNA, reverse transcribed from extracted RNA, that served as the sequencing template. Method: immunoSEQ multiplex PCR; TCRdb's copy keeps in-frame clones and lacks some. The repertoire has roughly 250,000 clones, about three fifths of them found once; the top ten carry about 0.88%. The sequencing used CD4+ T cells sorted from blood, collected around week 54, from a patient treated with tofacitinib. These receptors were collected from a human donor with alopecia areata.

This clone has just one count. This chain links TRBV29-1 with TRBJ2-7; D uncertain. The CDR3 runs to 12 residues. Trimming left V 6 bases short and J 5 bases short, with 14 bases between. CDR1 and CDR2 (germline): SQVTM, ANQGSEA. The CDR3, as DNA: TGCAGCGTACAACCAACAGTCCACGAGCAGTACTTC. Its translation: CSVQPTVHEQYF.

The gene calls are TRBV5-1 and TRBJ1-5, with D unresolved. The CDR3 is 13 residues long. The V end lost 8 bases, the J end lost 4 bases, and 13 bases lay between the germline ends. The V gene's germline CDR1 is SGHRS and CDR2 YFSETQ. The CDR3 nucleotides read TGCGCCAGAAACCCTCTTTGGAATCAGCCCCAGCATTTT. Translating gives CARNPLWNQPQHF.

The CDR3 region is CASRGSANSPLHF. CDR3 DNA: TGTGCCAGCAGAGGCTCAGCAAATTCACCCCTCCACTTT. The chain combines TRBV2 with TRBJ1-6; D not certain. The CDR3 consists of 13 residues. Germline-derived CDR1 and CDR2 are SNHLY and FYNNEI. Trimming removed 6 bases at V and 7 bases at J, with 10 bases between.

The chain couples TRBV9 to TRBJ2-7; D tentatively fits TRBD1 or TRBD2 (5 bases each). Germline loops: CDR1 SGDLS, CDR2 YYNGEE. The V end lost 2 bases, the J end lost 3 bases, and 12 bases lay between the germline ends. The CDR3 covers 14 residues. CDR3 bases: TGTGCCAGCAGCGTCTCCGGGACGAACTACGAGCAGTACTTC. It translates to CASSVSGTNYEQYF.

This clone turned up a few times. Other DNA sequences from this sample encode an identical CDR3 as well. The V and J genes are TRBV29-1 and TRBJ1-1; 8 bases align to TRBD1. The germline V gene encodes CDR1 SQVTM and CDR2 ANQGSEA. The CDR3 is made up of 12 amino acids. Germline trimming cut 4 bases from V and 4 bases from J; bases unmatched to any gene: 2. CDR3 sequence reads: CSVGTGGTEAFF. CDR3 nucleotide sequence: TGCAGCGTTGGAACAGGGGGCACTGAAGCTTTCTTT.

V is TRBV7-2 and J is TRBJ2-7; TRBD2 might be the D (5 bases). Trimming removed 6 bases at V and 7 bases at J, with 13 bases between. The length of the CDR3 is 12 residues. Per the germline V gene, CDR1 is SGHTA and CDR2 is FQGNSA. CDR3 sequence: CASSSDRREQYF. In DNA form, the CDR3 reads TGTGCCAGCAGTTCAGACCGGAGGGAGCAGTACTTC.

A remark on this clone: The sample has other DNA sequences that encode this CDR3 too. The chain uses TRBV30 and TRBJ2-5; 7 bases align to TRBD2. Looked up from germline, CDR1 is GTSNPN and CDR2 is SVGIG (reference sequence). The length of the CDR3 is 13 residues. The V segment lost 0 bases and the J segment 5 bases; nucleotides outside the gene matches: 3. CDR3: CAWSVKGGETQYF. CDR3 DNA: TGTGCCTGGAGTGTAAAGGGAGGGGAGACCCAGTACTTC.

The chain recombines TRBV4-3 with TRBJ1-3; D remains unclear. Germline V lookup: CDR1 LGHNA, CDR2 YSLEER. This CDR3 has 14 residues. V was shortened by 1 base and J by 8 bases, with 12 bases between the two germline ends. For the CDR3, the DNA is TGCGCCAGCAGCCAAGCCATATCCGCGGACACCATATATTTT. It specifies CASSQAISADTIYF.

The chain uses TRBV30 and TRBJ1-4; D possibly corresponds to TRBD1 (5 bases). Trimming removed 3 bases at V and 7 bases at J, with 15 bases between. CDR1 is GTSNPN and CDR2 is SVGIG in the germline V gene (reference sequence). The length of the CDR3 is 14 residues. CDR3 in DNA: TGTGCCTGGAGCCTAGGGGCAGGGATTGAAAAACTGTTTTTT. Its protein is CAWSLGAGIEKLFF.

This chain links TRBV6-1 with TRBJ2-5; 7 bases agree with TRBD1. CDR1 is MNHNS and CDR2 is SASEGT in the germline V gene. V dropped 10 bases and J dropped 4; count of bases not matched to a gene: 6. CDR3 size: 12 residues. CDR3 nucleotides: TGTGCCAATCACAGGGGCCCAGAGACCCAGTACTTC. Protein sequence: CANHRGPETQYF.

This chain joins TRBV30 and TRBJ1-5, with 7 nucleotides matching TRBD1. The V gene's germline CDR1 is GTSNPN and CDR2 SVGIG (reference sequence). The V segment lost 5 bases and the J segment 9 bases; nucleotides outside the gene matches: 13. The CDR3 spans 14 residues. CDR3 bases: TGTGCCTGGGAGACAGGGTTGGGGCGCGGGCCCCAGCATTTT. This gives the protein CAWETGLGRGPQHF.

This rearrangement joins TRBV30 to TRBJ2-5; a possible D gene is TRBD2 (5 bases). In germline, CDR1 is GTSNPN, CDR2 SVGIG (reference sequence). This CDR3 region has 13 residues. The V end was cut by 3 bases, the J end by 5 bases, with 13 bases between. Written as DNA, the CDR3 is TGTGCCTGGAGCGAGGGCCGCAGGGAGACCCAGTACTTC. Residues: CAWSEGRRETQYF.

The V gene is TRBV29-1, the J gene TRBJ1-1; the match to TRBD1 covers 8 bases. The CDR3 loop spans 12 amino acids. Trimming took 5 bases from V and 5 from J; bases not matched to a gene: 4. Germline V gene lookup returns CDR1 SQVTM and CDR2 ANQGSEA. The CDR3 sequence: CSVNRGVTEAFF. For the CDR3, the DNA is TGCAGCGTTAACAGGGGGGTTACTGAAGCTTTCTTT.

V is TRBV11-2 and J is TRBJ2-1; D might be TRBD2 (6 bases). There are 14 residues in the CDR3. V lost 2 bases and J 5 bases, leaving 10 bases between the germline ends. CDR1 is SGHAT and CDR2 is FQNNGV in the germline V gene. The CDR3: CASSLKRVNNEQFF. CDR3 nucleotides: TGTGCCAGCAGCTTAAAGCGGGTAAACAATGAGCAGTTCTTC. Supplemented by reference TRBV11-2 and TRBJ2-1, the full variable domain reads EAGVAQSPRYKIIEKRQSVAFWCNPISGHATLYWYQQILGQGPKLLIQFQNNGVVDDSQLPKDRFSAERLKGVDSTLKIQPAKLEDSAVYLCASSLKRVNNEQFFGPGTRLTVL.

J is TRBJ1-2 and V is TRBV5-1; D remains ambiguous. The V gene's germline CDR1 is SGHRS and CDR2 YFSETQ. The V end lost 0 bases, the J end lost 8 bases, and 14 bases lay between the germline ends. This CDR3 is built from 14 residues. CDR3 nucleotides: TGCGCCAGCAGCTTGGAGCACAGTACTAGGGGCTACACCTTC. This encodes CASSLEHSTRGYTF.

The gene calls are TRBV14 and TRBJ1-4; weak D call: TRBD1 (5 bases). The ends were cut back, 4 bases at V and 5 bases at J, with 14 bases in the middle. This CDR3 comprises 15 residues. CDR1 is SGHDN and CDR2 is FVKESK in the germline V gene. The CDR3 here is CASSRTGTGNEKLFF. CDR3 nucleotide sequence: TGTGCCAGCAGCCGGACCGGGACGGGGAATGAAAAACTGTTTTTT.

A remark on this clone: This same CDR3 is encoded by further DNA sequences in the sample. CDR3 protein: CAWSLTGGETQYF. The DNA of the CDR3 is TGTGCCTGGAGCTTAACAGGGGGAGAGACCCAGTACTTC. The chain couples TRBV30 to TRBJ2-5; 8 bases are a match to TRBD1. The CDR3 length is 13 residues. Germline V gene data show CDR1 as GTSNPN and CDR2 as SVGIG (reference sequence). The V and J ends lost 3 bases and 4 bases, in that order; junction bases with no gene match: 4.

This clone was picked up a small number of times. DNA for the CDR3: TGTGCCAGCAGTTCCCCCCGACTAGCAGGGTACGAGCAGTACTTC. Its protein is CASSSPRLAGYEQYF. V is TRBV6-6 and J is TRBJ2-7; 7 nucleotides agree with TRBD2. Trimming removed 4 bases from V and 4 bases from J; junction bases left unmatched: 10. CDR1 is MNHNY and CDR2 is SVGAGI in the germline V gene (reference sequence). The CDR3 contains 15 residues.

This chain uses TRBV2 with TRBJ1-5, with TRBD1 matching over 7 bases. Per the germline V gene, CDR1 is SNHLY and CDR2 is FYNNEI. This CDR3 comprises 16 residues. Trimming removed 8 bases from V and 0 bases from J; junction bases left unmatched: 10. Written as DNA, the CDR3 is TGTGCCAGCGGTGGTGACAGGGCGGATAGCAATCAGCCCCAGCATTTT. Amino acids: CASGGDRADSNQPQHF.

This clone occurred a few times. A much larger clone is a single base away; this may be a read error. The J gene is TRBJ2-2, the V gene TRBV4-2, with D possibly being TRBD1 or TRBD2 (5 bases each). V dropped 4 bases and J dropped 1 base, with 7 bases sitting between them. The CDR3 is 14 residues long. Per the germline V gene, CDR1 is LGHNA and CDR2 is YNFKEQ. The CDR3 region is CASSPGRNTGELFF. The CDR3 nucleotides are TGTGCCAGCAGCCCGGGACGGAACACCGGGGAGCTGTTTTTT.

The V gene is TRBV7-9, the J gene TRBJ2-6; D is undetermined. Per the germline V gene, CDR1 is SEHNR and CDR2 is FQNEAQ (reference sequence). The CDR3 has 15 amino acids. Trimming left V 5 bases short and J 1 base short, with 9 bases between. The CDR3 loop is CASSLLLSGANVLTF. The CDR3, as DNA: TGTGCCAGCAGCCTACTGTTATCTGGGGCCAACGTCCTGACTTTC.

The rearrangement uses TRBV29-1 and TRBJ2-2; D tentatively fits TRBD1 or TRBD2 (6 bases each). Germline assignment: CDR1 SQVTM and CDR2 ANQGSEA. This CDR3 has 15 residues. Deletions cut 6 bases from V and 3 bases from J, with 17 bases between. CDR3 sequence: CSVVPEGVYTGELFF. In DNA, the CDR3 is TGCAGCGTGGTACCGGAGGGGGTATACACCGGGGAGCTGTTTTTT.

The chain has TRBV30 and TRBJ1-1; D is possibly TRBD1 (5 bases). Deletions cut 8 bases from V and 1 base from J, with 17 bases between. From germline, CDR1 is GTSNPN and CDR2 SVGIG (reference sequence). There are 14 residues in the CDR3. CDR3 nucleotides: TGTGCCCGTCGCACGCGACAGACGAACACTGAAGCTTTCTTT. Translating gives CARRTRQTNTEAFF.